This TCR beta chain came from a study of T cell responses to AZD1222 COVID-19 vaccine. In the study overall: It was second doses at about 4 or about 12 weeks that were pooled.

The CDR3 loop spans 19 amino acids. Germline-derived CDR1 and CDR2 are SGDLS and YYNGEE. The junction had 7 bases not matched to a gene; V was cut back by 0 bases and J by 0 bases. The assay was immunoSEQ multiplex PCR, and TCRdb's table has in-frame clones only and misses some. The repertoire holds approximately 200,000 clones, with 90% to 95% as singletons. Whole-study results and caveats: Rises in breadth and depth of Spike-specific TCRs came after two AZD1222 doses.

This clone has a single count. The antigen remains undetermined. The source is an adult in good health. Sequences were derived from peripheral blood, sampled on day 0 of AZD1222 vaccination. The V and J genes are TRBV9 and TRBJ2-6; TRBD2 matches at 9 bases. In DNA form, the CDR3 reads TGTGCCAGCAGCGTAGCGGCGGGAGGGCCTAGCTCTGGGGCCAACGTCCTGACTTTC. Its translation is CASSVAAGGPSSGANVLTF.